This TCR beta chain was sequenced during a study of blood T cell repertoires in COVID-19. Study overall: Acute and convalescent COVID-19 samples came from the United States, Italy and Spain. Sample material is recorded as cDNA or gDNA derived from T cells, B-cell-depleted T cells, or PBMCs.

Original methodology: Reference gene primer amplification in the assay estimated nucleated cell counts. TCRdb keeps only in-frame clones here, not all; method: immunoSEQ multiplex PCR. Clonal size and the V and J genes are those of that table, whereas D and trimming came from the DNA. Of under 200,000 clones listed, approximately 80% are singletons. The germline CDR1 and CDR2 sequences are MNHNS and SASEGT. V was cut by 2 bases and J by 0 bases, with 11 bases left in between. CDR3 length: 16 amino acids. V gene TRBV6-1 combines with J gene TRBJ1-5; D remains ambiguous. The sequenced sample consisted of peripheral blood. The TCR comes from a human donor in a cohort sampled during active COVID-19. The CDR3 region is CASSESRGYSNQPQHF. In DNA, the CDR3 is TGTGCCAGCAGTGAATCCCGGGGATATAGCAATCAGCCCCAGCATTTT.